This T cell receptor beta chain was observed in a study of blood T cells in healthy people across ages. Next came a second PCR, run for roughly 6 to 11 cycles, which used a sample-barcoded 5' primer along with a J-beta primer mix. A minimum of 3 million CDR3-containing paired-end reads was obtained for each sample. In TCRdb, the 5' RACE reads were re-called with MiXCR into one record per CDR3 protein. The sample records about 1.1 million distinct CDR3 sequences, about two fifths being singletons. The TCR originated in a man between 18 and 29 years old in good health. What was sequenced was blood.

The CDR3 bases are TGTGCCAGCAGTTACTCGAATCTCTTCGGGGAGCTGTTTTTT. Translating gives CASSYSNLFGELFF. The rearrangement uses TRBV6-5 and TRBJ2-2; D not certain. The ends were cut back, 0 bases at V and 7 bases at J, with 9 bases in the middle. The germline V gene encodes CDR1 MNHEY and CDR2 SVGAGI. The CDR3 runs to 14 residues.